This T cell receptor beta chain was sequenced for a study of blood T cell repertoires in COVID-19. Looking at the study overall: The United States, Italy and Spain were the sources of the acute and convalescent COVID-19 samples.

The ends lost 3 bases at V and 7 bases at J; junction bases unmatched: 8. The CDR3 spans 15 residues. From germline, CDR1 is SGHTS and CDR2 YDEGEE. The repertoire was sequenced with immunoSEQ multiplex PCR; TCRdb's copy has only in-frame clones and lacks some. Of 180,000 or so clones listed, around nine tenths are singletons. This clone occurred once. Sample: peripheral blood. This TCR derives from a man between 40 and 49 years old with acute or convalescent COVID-19. The V gene is TRBV5-8, the J gene TRBJ1-2, with TRBD1 identical over 11 bases. For the CDR3, the DNA is TGTGCCAGCAGCTGGGGGACAGGGGGAAGTCGTGGCTACACCTTC. This codes for CASSWGTGGSRGYTF.